This T cell receptor beta chain was identified during a study of control samples from healthy donors and cancer patients. Method: immunoSEQ multiplex PCR; TCRdb's copy keeps in-frame clones and lacks some. The repertoire includes about 200,000 clones, about 90% of them detected once, and around 1.9% sits in the top ten. In germline, CDR1 is SGHTA, CDR2 FQGTGA. The V segment lost 6 bases and the J segment 7 bases; nucleotides outside the gene matches: 9. The CDR3 sequence is 15 residues long. The TCR was taken from a man aged 30-40 years in good health. Material: blood. This sequence joins TRBV7-3 and TRBJ2-1; 10 bases map to TRBD2. The CDR3 loop is CASSYSGGAGNEQFF. The CDR3 DNA sequence: TGTGCCAGCAGTTACAGCGGGGGGGCTGGAAATGAGCAGTTCTTC.